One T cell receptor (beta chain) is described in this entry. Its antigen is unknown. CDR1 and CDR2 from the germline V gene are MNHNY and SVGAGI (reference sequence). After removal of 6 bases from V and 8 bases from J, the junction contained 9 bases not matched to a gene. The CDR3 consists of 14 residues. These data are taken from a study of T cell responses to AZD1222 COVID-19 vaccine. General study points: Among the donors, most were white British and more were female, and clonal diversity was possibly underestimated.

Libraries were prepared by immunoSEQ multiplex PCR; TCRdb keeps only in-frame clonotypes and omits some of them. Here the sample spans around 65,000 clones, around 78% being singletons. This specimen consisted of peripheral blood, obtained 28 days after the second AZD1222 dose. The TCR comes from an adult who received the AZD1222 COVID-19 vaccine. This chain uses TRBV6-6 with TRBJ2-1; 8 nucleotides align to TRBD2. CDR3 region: CASRVVGLADEQFF. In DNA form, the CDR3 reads TGTGCCAGCAGGGTTGTTGGACTAGCTGATGAGCAGTTCTTC.